What follows are 16 T cell receptor beta chains derived from one specimen sequenced in a study of shared clonotypes between healthy human individuals. Profiling relied on immunoSEQ multiplex PCR, and the TCRdb table lists in-frame clones only, not all of them. This sample yields about 510,000 clones, of which almost 97% are seen a single time; 0.05% to 0.07% belongs to the top ten. Specimen: naive CD4+ T cells sorted from blood. Subset noted: CD45RA+ positively selected. The receptor set was obtained from a woman aged 30 to 39 in good health.

This clone was detected once. The chain combines TRBV7-9 with TRBJ2-1; a possible D gene is TRBD2 (5 bases). This CDR3 region has 12 residues. The V end was cut by 6 bases, the J end by 8 bases, with 11 bases between. Germline loops: CDR1 SEHNR, CDR2 FQNEAQ (reference sequence). As DNA, the CDR3 is TGTGCCAGCAGTGTAACTAGTTATGAGCAGTTCTTC. It codes for CASSVTSYEQFF. The full variable domain, its missing parts supplied by reference TRBV7-9 and TRBJ2-1, is DTGVSQNPRHKITKRGQNVTFRCDPISEHNRLYWYRQTLGQGPEFLTYFQNEAQLEKSRLLSDRFSAERPKGSFSTLEIQRTEQGDSAMYLCASSVTSYEQFFGPGTRLTVL.

The rearrangement links TRBV19 to TRBJ2-4, with D unresolved. Germline V gene data show CDR1 as LNHDA and CDR2 as SQIVND (reference sequence). V gave up 11 bases and J gave up 3 bases, with 11 bases separating them. This CDR3 is built from 12 residues. The CDR3 DNA reads TGTGCCTCCGGTGAGGTCAAAAACATTCAGTACTTC. Its translation: CASGEVKNIQYF.

This clone was seen only once. The V and J genes are TRBV7-3 and TRBJ2-3; no reliable D call. The CDR3 runs 12 residues. Looked up from germline, CDR1 is SGHTA and CDR2 is FQGTGA. V was clipped by 5 bases and J by 6 bases, with 9 bases between them. CDR3 nucleotides: TGTGCCAGCAGCCTACCGATGGATACGCAGTATTTT. Its protein is CASSLPMDTQYF.

The CDR3 here is CASSLNSYEQYF. The CDR3 DNA is TGTGCCAGCAGCTTAAACAGCTACGAGCAGTACTTC. The chain joins TRBV6-5 to TRBJ2-7; no reliable D call. The CDR3 is 12 amino acids. Trimming stripped 6 bases from V and 3 bases from J, with 9 bases between. Germline CDR1 reads MNHEY; CDR2 reads SVGAGI.

The J gene is TRBJ2-1, the V gene TRBV15; maybe TRBD1 (6 bases). The CDR3 is made up of 15 amino acids. Between the trimmed V and J ends, which lost 1 base and 2 bases, there was a span of 9 bases. The germline gives CDR1 LNHNV, CDR2 YYDKDF (reference sequence). CDR3 DNA: TGTGCCACCAGCAGAGCTGGACAGACCTACAATGAGCAGTTCTTC. This gives the protein CATSRAGQTYNEQFF.

The V gene is TRBV18, the J gene TRBJ2-7, with TRBD1 matching 7 bases. The V segment lost 6 bases and the J segment 4 bases; nucleotides outside the gene matches: 6. Germline CDR1 KGHSH, CDR2 LQKENI. The CDR3 covers 13 residues. CDR3 amino acids: CASSTNRGYEQYF. CDR3 bases: TGTGCCAGCTCGACGAACAGGGGATACGAGCAGTACTTC.

DNA of the CDR3: TGTGCCAGTAGTATTTTACAGGGGGGCACTGAAGCTTTCTTT. Its protein is CASSILQGGTEAFF. The rearrangement links TRBV19 to TRBJ1-1; the match to TRBD1 covers 8 bases. V gave up 3 bases and J gave up 4 bases; unmatched junction bases: 4. Germline CDR1 LNHDA, CDR2 SQIVND (reference sequence). The CDR3 has 14 residues.

The rearrangement joins TRBV4-1 to TRBJ2-5; maybe TRBD2 (5 bases). Germline CDR1 and CDR2: MGHRA and YSYEKL. The CDR3 loop spans 15 amino acids. V was shortened by 1 base and J by 1 base, with 10 bases between the two germline ends. The CDR3 DNA is TGCGCCAGCAGCCAAGCAGGAGGACTCCAAGAGACCCAGTACTTC. Translation gives CASSQAGGLQETQYF.

V is TRBV10-3 and J is TRBJ2-7, with TRBD2 matching over 9 bases. CDR1 is ENHRY and CDR2 is SYGVKD in the germline V gene. CDR3 length: 16 amino acids. Trimming removed 4 bases from V and 0 bases from J; junction bases left unmatched: 7. The CDR3 DNA is TGTGCCATCAGTGGAGGTATAGCGGGAGACTCCTACGAGCAGTACTTC. It codes for CAISGGIAGDSYEQYF.

In DNA, the CDR3 is TGTGCCAGCACTATAATAGGCGGGACAGGGGAGACCCAGTACTTC. Residues: CASTIIGGTGETQYF. V and J are TRBV11-2 and TRBJ2-5; 9 bases are a match to TRBD1. The germline V gene encodes CDR1 SGHAT and CDR2 FQNNGV. The CDR3 sequence is 15 residues long. The V and J ends lost 7 bases and 5 bases, in that order; junction bases with no gene match: 11.

The chain combines TRBV2 with TRBJ2-5; TRBD2 agrees at 13 bases. Matching the DNA end better, TRBJ2-7 makes the J call doubtful. CDR1 SNHLY and CDR2 FYNNEI come from the germline V gene. The CDR3 has 15 residues. The CDR3 spells CASSSGLAGEYEQYF. The CDR3 DNA sequence: TGTGCCAGCAGTTCTGGACTAGCGGGAGAATACGAGCAGTACTTC.

J is TRBJ2-3 and V is TRBV9; D is perhaps TRBD1 (7 bases). Trimming took off 4 bases at V and 1 base at J, with 19 bases between the two ends. The germline gives CDR1 SGDLS, CDR2 YYNGEE. CDR3 size: 17 residues. Here the CDR3 reads CASSIRRQGGGTDTQYF. The CDR3 region has the DNA TGTGCCAGCAGCATCCGACGACAGGGCGGGGGCACAGATACGCAGTATTTT.

The chain has TRBV28 and TRBJ1-5, with a tentative D call TRBD1 (6 bases). V was trimmed by 1 base and J by 1 base, leaving 14 bases between them. The CDR3 totals 17 residues. Looked up from germline, CDR1 is MDHEN and CDR2 is SYDVKM. CDR3 sequence reads: CASSLFRRGASNQPQHF. CDR3 sequence (DNA): TGTGCCAGCAGTTTATTCCGGCGGGGGGCAAGCAATCAGCCCCAGCATTTT.

The chain combines TRBV7-3 with TRBJ2-2; the D gene is possibly TRBD1 (6 bases). The V end lost 4 bases, the J end lost 6 bases, and 12 bases lay between the germline ends. Germline loops: CDR1 SGHTA, CDR2 FQGTGA. The CDR3 covers 14 residues. CDR3: CASSSQGFAGELFF. CDR3 nucleotides: TGTGCCAGCAGCTCACAGGGTTTCGCCGGGGAGCTGTTTTTT.

The chain couples TRBV7-2 to TRBJ1-1; a weak D match, TRBD1 (6 bases). The CDR3 runs 14 residues. With 5 bases removed from V and 11 bases from J, the gap between germline ends came to 21 bases. Germline assignment: CDR1 SGHTA and CDR2 FQGNSA. The CDR3, as DNA: TGTGCCAGCAGCCCCAACCTTGGGGGGCGCGGGGCTTTCTTT. This sequence encodes CASSPNLGGRGAFF.

The rearrangement links TRBV27 to TRBJ1-5; tentatively, D is TRBD1 (5 bases). This CDR3 contains 16 residues. V lost 8 bases to trimming and J lost 5 bases, with 22 bases between them. Germline CDR1 reads MNHEY; CDR2 reads SMNVEV (reference sequence). This chain's CDR3 is CASPLDGAQRDQPQHF. The CDR3 DNA reads as TGTGCCAGCCCTCTCGACGGGGCCCAACGGGATCAGCCCCAGCATTTT.